The rows below give T cell receptor beta chains drawn from one sample of a study of blood T cell repertoires in COVID-19. Produced via immunoSEQ multiplex PCR; TCRdb's table is partial and in-frame only. Of under 250,000 clones listed, approximately 84% are singletons. Sample: peripheral blood. Every receptor here comes from a man in his fifties or sixties with active or convalescent COVID-19. Each CDR3 is given without its conserved first and last residue.

v_call cdr3_aa
TRBV5-1 ASSPITSGGQYEQY
TRBV6-5 ASSTPSKQF
TRBV5-1 ASSLGQGDYGYT
TRBV5-5 ASSLAAGQTEAF
TRBV20-1 SASEAGRITEAF
TRBV3-1/TRBV3-2 ASSLVTGPSGANVLT
TRBV7-9 ASSLGQRTS
TRBV19 ASRGQVAGKGNYGYT
TRBV5-4 ASSSGLGLTDTQY
TRBV7-2 ASSPDMGGLPYEQY
TRBV6-2/TRBV6-3 ASSSGQGRKNFYEQY
TRBV4-1 ASSRDTNTGELF
TRBV30 AWSAGGTAQY
TRBV7-3 ASRPPGQRNTEAF
TRBV4-2 ASSQSKVAYGYT
TRBV30 AWSVRGPQPQH
TRBV5-1 ASSWDGPSGGSGYEQY
TRBV6-1 ASSERGGVSEAF
TRBV7-2 ASRPLIRGTQETQY
TRBV12-5 ASGLDIRVGGYT
TRBV28 ASSLWTANTEAF
TRBV4-1 ASSQAGTGFGDTQY
TRBV9 ASSVPVQGPAYGYT
TRBV28 ASTDRVYGYT
TRBV25-1 ASSDSLTGNQPQH
TRBV18 ASSRSGDLYQPQH
TRBV5-1 ASSPGGYDEKLF
TRBV6-1 ASSDLRNMNTEAF